The 20 T cell receptor beta chains reported below all come from one sample, sequenced in a study of cytomegalovirus exposure and HLA in healthy donors. This PCR relied on a set of 60 Vbeta primers and 13 Jbeta primers. Generated by immunoSEQ multiplex PCR, the TCRdb table keeps only in-frame clones and is missing some. The sample carries nearly 200,000 clones, approximately 78% recorded once. Sequencing was carried out using PBMCs. These receptors all stem from a woman aged 45-65 years in good health and CMV-seropositive.

The chain links TRBV6-5 to TRBJ1-5; 9 bases map to TRBD1. Germline-derived CDR1 and CDR2 are MNHEY and SVGAGI. V shed 0 bases and J 4 bases; nucleotides not matched to a gene: 1. The CDR3 extends over 15 amino acids. In DNA, the CDR3 is TGTGCCAGCAGTTACTCACAGGGGGCAAATCAGCCCCAGCATTTT. Its protein product is CASSYSQGANQPQHF.

The rearrangement uses TRBV6-5 and TRBJ1-2; 8 bases agree with TRBD1. Germline CDR1 MNHEY, CDR2 SVGAGI. V lost 0 bases to trimming and J lost 8 bases; unmatched junction nucleotides: 8. The CDR3 spans 15 residues. This CDR3 is CASSYSYDRGKGYTF. In nucleotides, the CDR3 is TGTGCCAGCAGTTACTCCTATGACAGGGGCAAAGGCTACACCTTC.

This clone was detected only a few times. CDR3 sequence reads: CASSEGLGDYEQYF. The CDR3 DNA reads as TGTGCCAGCAGTGAGGGCCTCGGGGACTACGAGCAGTACTTC. The J gene is TRBJ2-7, the V gene TRBV5-4, with a possible D match to TRBD2 (5 bases). V lost 5 bases and J 3 bases, leaving 15 bases between the germline ends. Germline V gives CDR1 SGHNT, CDR2 YYREEE (reference sequence). This CDR3 contains 14 residues. Together with reference TRBV5-4 and TRBJ2-7, the CDR3 gives the full variable domain: ETGVTQSPTHLIKTRGQQVTLRCSSQSGHNTVSWYQQALGQGPQFIFQYYREEENGRGNFPPRFSGLQFPNYSSELNVNALELDDSALYLCASSEGLGDYEQYFGPGTRLTVT.

The CDR3, as DNA: TGTGCCAGCAGCTTGGGACTAGCCCAGAGCTCCTACGAGCAGTACTTC. Protein: CASSLGLAQSSYEQYF. V gene TRBV5-4 combines with J gene TRBJ2-5; 7 bases line up with TRBD2. The J call may be in error: the DNA end matches TRBJ2-7 better. In germline, CDR1 is SGHNT, CDR2 YYREEE (reference sequence). This CDR3 comprises 16 residues.

The chain is built from TRBV6-5 and TRBJ2-7, with a weak D call TRBD2 (5 bases). V dropped 0 bases and J dropped 3 bases, with 15 bases sitting between them. From germline, CDR1 is MNHEY and CDR2 SVGAGI. The CDR3 runs 16 residues. This CDR3 is CASSYSSVPSSYEQYF. CDR3 coding DNA: TGTGCCAGCAGTTACTCGAGTGTCCCTAGCAGCTACGAGCAGTACTTC.

The CDR3 bases are TGTGCCACCCAGACAGGGGGACAGGGGTCCCTCGGATTCTCCGAGCAGTACTTC. This gives the protein CATQTGGQGSLGFSEQYF. The rearrangement joins TRBV10-3 to TRBJ2-7, with 10 bases identical to TRBD1. Germline lookup yields CDR1 ENHRY and CDR2 SYGVKD. The ends lost 10 bases at V and 6 bases at J; junction bases unmatched: 24. The length of the CDR3 is 18 residues.

The V call is TRBV4-1, the J call TRBJ2-4; the match to TRBD2 covers 7 bases. J lost 1 base, V lost 1 base, and 4 bases had no gene match. The CDR3 loop spans 16 amino acids. Germline lookup yields CDR1 MGHRA and CDR2 YSYEKL. The CDR3 reads CASSQGTRGAKNIQYF. The DNA for the CDR3 is TGCGCCAGCAGCCAAGGTACGCGGGGGGCCAAAAACATTCAGTACTTC.

The CDR3 nucleotides are TGTGCCACCAGCAGCCAGGGTCGGATCCCCTACAATGAGCAGTTCTTC. This sequence encodes CATSSQGRIPYNEQFF. The chain carries TRBV15 and TRBJ2-1; TRBD1 is a possible D gene (5 bases). The CDR3 sequence is 16 residues long. The germline V and J ends were trimmed by 3 bases and 2 bases, with 14 bases remaining between them. The germline CDR1 and CDR2 sequences are LNHNV and YYDKDF (reference sequence). The variable domain in full, with the rest retrieved from reference TRBV15 and TRBJ2-1, is DAMVIQNPRYQVTQFGKPVTLSCSQTLNHNVMYWYQQKSSQAPKLLFHYYDKDFNNEADTPDNFQSRRPNTSFCFLDIRSPGLGDTAMYLCATSSQGRIPYNEQFFGPGTRLTVL.

As concerns this clone: One end of the junction varies from germline; a read error may be responsible. This rearrangement joins TRBV7-7 to TRBJ2-2; D is uncertain. The CDR3 length is 14 residues. Looked up from germline, CDR1 is SSHAT and CDR2 is FNYEAQ (reference sequence). The chain's CDR3 is CASSPHANTGELFF. CDR3 nucleotide sequence: TGTGCTAGCAGCCCACATGCGAACACCGGGGAGCTGTTTTTT.

The chain is built from TRBV7-9 and TRBJ1-1; maybe TRBD1 (6 bases). CDR3 length: 15 amino acids. Germline-derived CDR1 and CDR2 are SEHNR and FQNEAQ (reference sequence). V was cut by 5 bases and J by 0 bases, with 13 bases left in between. Here the CDR3 reads CASSTVSGVNTEAFF. In DNA form, the CDR3 reads TGTGCCAGCAGCACAGTCTCAGGGGTGAACACTGAAGCTTTCTTT.

This chain joins TRBV9 and TRBJ2-5, with a tentative D call TRBD1 (6 bases). CDR1 is SGDLS, CDR2 YYNGEE, per germline. With 0 bases removed from V and 4 bases from J, the gap between germline ends came to 10 bases. The CDR3 extends over 14 amino acids. The CDR3 DNA sequence: TGTGCCAGCAGCGTAGTCGGCAGGGGAGAGACCCAGTACTTC. Amino acid sequence: CASSVVGRGETQYF.

This clone was found a few times. The rearrangement uses TRBV5-6 and TRBJ1-1, with no clear D. Trimming left V 6 bases short and J 5 bases short, with 8 bases between. CDR3 length: 11 residues. From germline, CDR1 is SGHDT and CDR2 YYEEEE. CDR3: CASTRETEAFF. CDR3 DNA: TGTGCCAGCACCCGGGAGACTGAAGCTTTCTTT.

This chain joins TRBV28 and TRBJ2-5, with D possibly matching TRBD1 (5 bases). CDR1 MDHEN and CDR2 SYDVKM come from the germline V gene. The CDR3 length is 15 residues. V was pared by 5 bases and J by 3 bases, with 16 bases between. CDR3 in amino acids: CASSPPRRGKETQYF. The CDR3 DNA reads TGTGCCAGCAGTCCCCCTAGAAGGGGCAAAGAGACCCAGTACTTC.

This clone was detected a few times. The chain employs TRBV18 and TRBJ2-1; possible D gene TRBD2, 6 bases. The germline V and J ends were trimmed by 3 bases and 5 bases, with 8 bases remaining between them. The CDR3 contains 13 residues. The V gene's germline CDR1 is KGHSH and CDR2 LQKENI. In nucleotides, the CDR3 is TGTGCCAGCTCACCGGGACTTAACAATGAGCAGTTCTTC. Translated: CASSPGLNNEQFF. Full variable domain (missing parts from reference TRBV18 and TRBJ2-1): NAGVMQNPRHLVRRRGQEARLRCSPMKGHSHVYWYRQLPEEGLKFMVYLQKENIIDESGMPKERFSAEFPKEGPSILRIQQVVRGDSAAYFCASSPGLNNEQFFGPGTRLTVL.

The V call is TRBV6-1, the J call TRBJ2-7; 10 bases align to TRBD1. The germline V gene has CDR1 MNHNS and CDR2 SASEGT. With 2 bases clipped from V and 2 bases from J, the junction kept 3 bases outside the gene matches. CDR3 length: 15 residues. The CDR3, as DNA: TGTGCCAGCAGTGAATACGACAGGGGGCCCTACGAGCAGTACTTC. Its protein is CASSEYDRGPYEQYF.

The chain couples TRBV5-4 to TRBJ2-5; TRBD2 aligns across 7 bases. J gave up 6 bases and V 0 bases, and 8 bases lay outside the gene matches. The CDR3 runs to 15 residues. CDR1 and CDR2 from the germline V gene are SGHNT and YYREEE (reference sequence). Here the CDR3 DNA reads TGTGCCAGCAGCTTGGGGTCGGGAGCGGGGAAGACCCAGTACTTC. This codes for CASSLGSGAGKTQYF.

V and J are TRBV2 and TRBJ1-2; 12 bases agree with TRBD1. The CDR3 runs 16 residues. V was clipped by 6 bases and J by 4 bases; unmatched bases: 9. CDR1 and CDR2 from the germline V gene are SNHLY and FYNNEI. The CDR3 reads CASSQLGTGGGYGYTF. CDR3 in DNA: TGTGCCAGCAGCCAACTGGGGACAGGGGGCGGCTATGGCTACACCTTC.

The chain is built from TRBV9 and TRBJ1-6; TRBD1 aligns across 11 bases. CDR3 size: 14 residues. V dropped 3 bases and J dropped 10; count of bases not matched to a gene: 3. Germline CDR1 reads SGDLS; CDR2 reads YYNGEE. CDR3 in amino acids: CASSAGQGASPLHF. The CDR3 DNA sequence: TGTGCCAGCAGCGCTGGACAGGGGGCATCACCCCTCCACTTT.

The genes are TRBV2 and TRBJ1-6; 8 bases match TRBD1. The CDR3 has 12 residues. The V gene end was trimmed by 9 bases and the J gene end by 5 bases; junction bases not matched to a gene: 0. Germline assignment: CDR1 SNHLY and CDR2 FYNNEI. The CDR3 DNA sequence: TGTGCCAGGGGACAGGATAATTCACCCCTCCACTTT. It encodes CARGQDNSPLHF.

The rearrangement links TRBV7-2 to TRBJ2-1, with D possibly matching TRBD2 (6 bases). Trimming took 4 bases from V and 7 from J, leaving 20 bases between them. This CDR3 is built from 16 residues. Looked up from germline, CDR1 is SGHTA and CDR2 is FQGNSA. CDR3 sequence: CASSYGTVIRENEQFF. DNA for the CDR3: TGTGCCAGCAGCTACGGGACGGTCATCCGGGAGAATGAGCAGTTCTTC.